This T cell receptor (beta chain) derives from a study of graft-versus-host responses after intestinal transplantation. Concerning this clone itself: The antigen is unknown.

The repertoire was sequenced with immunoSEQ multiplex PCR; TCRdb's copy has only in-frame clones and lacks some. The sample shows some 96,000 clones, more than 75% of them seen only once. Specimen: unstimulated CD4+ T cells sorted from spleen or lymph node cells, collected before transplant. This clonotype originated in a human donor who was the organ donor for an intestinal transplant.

The DNA of the CDR3 is TGTGCCAGCAATCGGGGACAGGGGGCTTACGAGCAGTACTTC. Its protein product is CASNRGQGAYEQYF. The chain couples TRBV11-2 to TRBJ2-7; 12 bases agree with TRBD1. CDR1 and CDR2 from the germline V gene are SGHAT and FQNNGV. V shed 7 bases and J 4 bases; nucleotides not matched to a gene: 5. This CDR3 is 14 amino acids long.